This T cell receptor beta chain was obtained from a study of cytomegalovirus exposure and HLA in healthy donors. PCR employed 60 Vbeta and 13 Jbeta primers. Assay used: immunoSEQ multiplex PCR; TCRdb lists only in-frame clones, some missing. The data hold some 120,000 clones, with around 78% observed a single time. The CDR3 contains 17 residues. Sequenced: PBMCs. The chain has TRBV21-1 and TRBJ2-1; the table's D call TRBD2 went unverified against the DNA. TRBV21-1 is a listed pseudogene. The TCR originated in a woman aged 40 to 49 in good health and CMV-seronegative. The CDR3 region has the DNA TGTGCCAGCAGCAAGATCTCACTAGCGGGAGGGCCCAATGAGCAGTTCTTC. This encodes CASSKISLAGGPNEQFF.